This TCR beta chain comes out of a study of shared clonotypes between healthy human individuals. J lost 7 bases, V lost 6 bases, and 13 bases had no gene match. CDR3 length: 15 amino acids. Germline values: CDR1 SEHNR, CDR2 FQNEAQ (reference sequence). Naive CD8 populations comprised CD45RO-negative cells positively selected for CCR7, excluding terminally differentiated effector memory CD45RA+ cells. Each sample came from a Caucasian adult donor living in Nashville, Tennessee. Study-level results: Non-shared clonotypes had lower generation probabilities than those shared by all four donors. Among a handful of donors, roughly 5.4% of naive CD4 clonotypes were found in common.

Each PCR replicate from the sorted subsets contained roughly 210 ng DNA, which is some 32,000 T cell genomes. TCRdb's table, derived via immunoSEQ multiplex PCR, lists solely in-frame clones and lacks some. The sample has about 700,000 clones, 92% seen once. Remarks on this clone: Its antigen is unknown.

The sequence was obtained from a man aged 25 to 40 in good health. V is TRBV7-9 and J is TRBJ1-1, with 8 bases fitting TRBD1. Material: naive CD8+ T cells sorted from blood. CDR3 loop: CASSLGRGRPLEAFF. The CDR3 DNA reads TGTGCCAGCAGTTTGGGCAGGGGGCGACCACTTGAAGCTTTCTTT. The entire variable domain, with the rest obtained from reference TRBV7-9 and TRBJ1-1, is as follows: DTGVSQNPRHKITKRGQNVTFRCDPISEHNRLYWYRQTLGQGPEFLTYFQNEAQLEKSRLLSDRFSAERPKGSFSTLEIQRTEQGDSAMYLCASSLGRGRPLEAFFGQGTRLTVV.